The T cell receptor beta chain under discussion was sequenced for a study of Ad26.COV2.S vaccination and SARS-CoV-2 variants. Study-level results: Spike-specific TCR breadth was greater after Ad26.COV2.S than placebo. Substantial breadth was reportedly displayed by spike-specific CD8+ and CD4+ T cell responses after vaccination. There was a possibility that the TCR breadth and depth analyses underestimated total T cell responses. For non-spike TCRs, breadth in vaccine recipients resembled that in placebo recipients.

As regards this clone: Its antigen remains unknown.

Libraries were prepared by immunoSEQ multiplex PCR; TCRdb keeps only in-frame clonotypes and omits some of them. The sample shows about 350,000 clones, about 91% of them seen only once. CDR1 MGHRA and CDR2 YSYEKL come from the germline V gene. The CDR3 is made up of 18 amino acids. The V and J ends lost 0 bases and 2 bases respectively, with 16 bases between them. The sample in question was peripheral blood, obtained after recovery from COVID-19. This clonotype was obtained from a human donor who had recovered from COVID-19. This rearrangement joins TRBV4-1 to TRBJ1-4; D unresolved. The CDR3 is CASSQDRGSAWTNEKLFF. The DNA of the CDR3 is TGCGCCAGCAGCCAAGATAGAGGGTCCGCTTGGACTAATGAAAAACTGTTTTTT.